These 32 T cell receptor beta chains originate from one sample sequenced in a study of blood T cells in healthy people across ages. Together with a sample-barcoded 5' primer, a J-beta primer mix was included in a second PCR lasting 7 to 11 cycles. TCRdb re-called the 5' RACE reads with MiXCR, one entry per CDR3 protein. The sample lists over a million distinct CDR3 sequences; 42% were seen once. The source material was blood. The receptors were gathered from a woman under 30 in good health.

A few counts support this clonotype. The CDR3, as DNA: TGTGCCAGCAGCCCAGAGACAGGGCGACAAGAGACCCAGTACTTC. Its protein product is CASSPETGRQETQYF. The V and J genes are TRBV7-9 and TRBJ2-5, with 7 bases lining up with TRBD1. The germline V gene encodes CDR1 SEHNR and CDR2 FQNEAQ (reference sequence). CDR3 length equals 15 residues. V gave up 5 bases and J gave up 2 bases; unmatched junction bases: 8. Full variable domain (outside the CDR3, taken from reference TRBV7-9 and TRBJ2-5): DTGVSQNPRHKITKRGQNVTFRCDPISEHNRLYWYRQTLGQGPEFLTYFQNEAQLEKSRLLSDRFSAERPKGSFSTLEIQRTEQGDSAMYLCASSPETGRQETQYFGPGTRLLVL.

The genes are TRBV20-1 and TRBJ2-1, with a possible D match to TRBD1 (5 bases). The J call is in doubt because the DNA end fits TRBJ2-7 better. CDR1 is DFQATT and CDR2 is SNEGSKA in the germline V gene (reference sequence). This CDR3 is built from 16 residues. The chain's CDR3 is CSARAYLGLSYNEQYF. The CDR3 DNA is TGCAGTGCTAGAGCCTATCTGGGGCTCTCCTACAATGAGCAGTACTTC.

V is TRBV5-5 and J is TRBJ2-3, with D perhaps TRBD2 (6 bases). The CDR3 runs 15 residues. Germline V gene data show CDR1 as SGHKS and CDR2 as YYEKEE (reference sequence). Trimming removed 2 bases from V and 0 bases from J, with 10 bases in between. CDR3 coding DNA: TGTGCCAGCAGCTTCACGGGAGTGAGCACAGATACGCAGTATTTT. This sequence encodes CASSFTGVSTDTQYF.

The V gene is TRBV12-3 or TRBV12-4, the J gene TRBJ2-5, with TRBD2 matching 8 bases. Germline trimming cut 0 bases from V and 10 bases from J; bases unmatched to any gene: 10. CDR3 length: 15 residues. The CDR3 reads CASSLAGSGGGIQYF. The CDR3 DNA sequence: TGTGCCAGCAGTTTAGCCGGGAGCGGGGGTGGGATCCAGTACTTC.

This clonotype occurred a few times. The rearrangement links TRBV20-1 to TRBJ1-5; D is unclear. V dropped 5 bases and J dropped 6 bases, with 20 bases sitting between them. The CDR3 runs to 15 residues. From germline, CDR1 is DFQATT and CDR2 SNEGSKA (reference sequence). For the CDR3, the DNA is TGCAGTGCTCTGGACTCCAGATGGGATATTCAGCCCCAGCATTTT. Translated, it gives CSALDSRWDIQPQHF.

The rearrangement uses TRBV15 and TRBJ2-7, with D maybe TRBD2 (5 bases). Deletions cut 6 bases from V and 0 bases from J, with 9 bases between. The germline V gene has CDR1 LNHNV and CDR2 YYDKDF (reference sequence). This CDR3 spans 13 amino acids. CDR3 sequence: CATRQTISYEQYF. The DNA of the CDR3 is TGTGCCACCAGACAGACTATCTCCTACGAGCAGTACTTC. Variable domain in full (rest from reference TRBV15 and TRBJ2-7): DAMVIQNPRYQVTQFGKPVTLSCSQTLNHNVMYWYQQKSSQAPKLLFHYYDKDFNNEADTPDNFQSRRPNTSFCFLDIRSPGLGDTAMYLCATRQTISYEQYFGPGTRLTVT.

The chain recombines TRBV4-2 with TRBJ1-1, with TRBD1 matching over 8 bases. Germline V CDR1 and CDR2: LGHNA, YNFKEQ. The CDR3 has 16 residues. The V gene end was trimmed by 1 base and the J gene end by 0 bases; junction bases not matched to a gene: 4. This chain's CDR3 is CASSQASTGVNTEAFF. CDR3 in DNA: TGTGCCAGCAGCCAAGCCTCGACAGGGGTGAACACTGAAGCTTTCTTT.

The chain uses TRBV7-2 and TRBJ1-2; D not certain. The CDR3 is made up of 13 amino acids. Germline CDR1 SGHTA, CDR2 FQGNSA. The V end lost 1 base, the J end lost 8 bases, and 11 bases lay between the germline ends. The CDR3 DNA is TGTGCCAGCAGCTTAGAGCTACAATTAGGCTACACCTTC. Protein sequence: CASSLELQLGYTF.

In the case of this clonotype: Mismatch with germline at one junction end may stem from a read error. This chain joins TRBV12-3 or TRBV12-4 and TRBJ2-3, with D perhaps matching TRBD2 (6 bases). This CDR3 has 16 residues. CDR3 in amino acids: CASSPPAGASADAQYF. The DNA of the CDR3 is TGTGCCAGCAGTCCCCCGGCTGGGGCTAGCGCAGATGCGCAGTATTTT.

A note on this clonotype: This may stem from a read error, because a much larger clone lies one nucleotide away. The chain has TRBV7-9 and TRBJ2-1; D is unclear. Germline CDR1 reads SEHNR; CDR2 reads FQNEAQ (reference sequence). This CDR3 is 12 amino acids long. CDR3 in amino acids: CTSSPRQEWSFF. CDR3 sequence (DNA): TGTACCAGCAGCCCCCGGCAGGAATGGTCGTTCTTC.

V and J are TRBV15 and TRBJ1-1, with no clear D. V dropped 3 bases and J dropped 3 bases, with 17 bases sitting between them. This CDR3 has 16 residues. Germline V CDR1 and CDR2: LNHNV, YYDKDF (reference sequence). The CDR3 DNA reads TGTGCCACCAGCAGGGCCCATTCCGGCATGGACACTGAAGCTTTCTTT. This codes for CATSRAHSGMDTEAFF.

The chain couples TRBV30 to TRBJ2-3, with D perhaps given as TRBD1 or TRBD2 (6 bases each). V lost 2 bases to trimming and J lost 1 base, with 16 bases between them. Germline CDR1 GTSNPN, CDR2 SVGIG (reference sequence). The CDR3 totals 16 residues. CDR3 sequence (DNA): TGTGCCTGGAGTCACCAACAGGGAGGAGGCACAGATACGCAGTATTTT. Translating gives CAWSHQQGGGTDTQYF.

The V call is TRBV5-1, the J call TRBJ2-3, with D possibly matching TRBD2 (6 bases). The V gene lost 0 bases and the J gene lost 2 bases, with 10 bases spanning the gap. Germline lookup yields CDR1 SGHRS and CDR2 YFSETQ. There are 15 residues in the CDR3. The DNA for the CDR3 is TGCGCCAGCAGCTTGGACGGGAGAGACACAGATACGCAGTATTTT. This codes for CASSLDGRDTDTQYF.

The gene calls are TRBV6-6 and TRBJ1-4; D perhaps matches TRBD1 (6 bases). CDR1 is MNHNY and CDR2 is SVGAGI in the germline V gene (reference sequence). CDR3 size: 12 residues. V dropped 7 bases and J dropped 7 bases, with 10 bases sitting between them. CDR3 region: CASTTGAEKLFF. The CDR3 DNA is TGTGCCAGCACCACGGGGGCTGAAAAACTGTTTTTT.

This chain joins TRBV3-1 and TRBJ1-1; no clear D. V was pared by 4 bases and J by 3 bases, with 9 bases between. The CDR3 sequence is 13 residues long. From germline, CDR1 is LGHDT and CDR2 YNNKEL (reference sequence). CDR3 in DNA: TGTGCCAGCAGCCCCTCCGCAGACACTGAAGCTTTCTTT. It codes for CASSPSADTEAFF.

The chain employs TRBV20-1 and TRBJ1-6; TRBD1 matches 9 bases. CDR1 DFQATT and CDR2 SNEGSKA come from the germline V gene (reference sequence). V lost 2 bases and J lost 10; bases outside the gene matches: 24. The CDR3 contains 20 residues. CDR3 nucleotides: TGCAGTGCTAGAAATTCGGTGGGAGTCGGGTGGGGACAGGGCAACTCACCCCTCCACTTT. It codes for CSARNSVGVGWGQGNSPLHF.

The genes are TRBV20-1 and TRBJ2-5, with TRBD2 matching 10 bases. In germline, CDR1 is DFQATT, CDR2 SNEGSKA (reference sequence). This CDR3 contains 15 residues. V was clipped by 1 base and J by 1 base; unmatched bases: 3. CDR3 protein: CSARGLAGAQETQYF. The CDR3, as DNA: TGCAGTGCTAGAGGGCTAGCGGGGGCCCAAGAGACCCAGTACTTC.

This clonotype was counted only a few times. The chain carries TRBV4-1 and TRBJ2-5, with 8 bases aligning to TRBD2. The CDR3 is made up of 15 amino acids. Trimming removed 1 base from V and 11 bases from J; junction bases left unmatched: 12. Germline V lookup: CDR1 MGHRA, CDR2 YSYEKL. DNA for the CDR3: TGCGCCAGCAGCCAAGGAAGCGGGGGTCGCAATGAGCAGTACTTC. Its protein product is CASSQGSGGRNEQYF.

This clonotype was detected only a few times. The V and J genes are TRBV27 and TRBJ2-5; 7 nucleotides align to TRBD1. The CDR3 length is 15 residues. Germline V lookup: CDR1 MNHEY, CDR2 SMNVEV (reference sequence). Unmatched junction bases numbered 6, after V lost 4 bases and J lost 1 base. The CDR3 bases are TGTGCCAGCAGTTCTCGACAGGGAGCCCAAGAGACCCAGTACTTC. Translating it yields CASSSRQGAQETQYF.

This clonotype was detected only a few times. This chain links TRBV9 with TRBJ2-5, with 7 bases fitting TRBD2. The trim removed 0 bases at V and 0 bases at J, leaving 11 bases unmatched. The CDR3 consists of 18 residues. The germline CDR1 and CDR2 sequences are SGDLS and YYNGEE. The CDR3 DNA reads TGTGCCAGCAGCGTAGGGTCTAGCGGAAACCCGTACCAAGAGACCCAGTACTTC. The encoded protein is CASSVGSSGNPYQETQYF.

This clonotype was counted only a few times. For the CDR3, the DNA is TGCAGTGTCCATGGGGCGGGGACAGATACGCAGTATTTT. Translating it yields CSVHGAGTDTQYF. The rearrangement links TRBV20-1 to TRBJ2-3, with D possibly being TRBD2 (6 bases). The germline CDR1 and CDR2 sequences are DFQATT and SNEGSKA (reference sequence). V gave up 7 bases and J gave up 3 bases, with 14 bases separating them. There are 13 residues in the CDR3.

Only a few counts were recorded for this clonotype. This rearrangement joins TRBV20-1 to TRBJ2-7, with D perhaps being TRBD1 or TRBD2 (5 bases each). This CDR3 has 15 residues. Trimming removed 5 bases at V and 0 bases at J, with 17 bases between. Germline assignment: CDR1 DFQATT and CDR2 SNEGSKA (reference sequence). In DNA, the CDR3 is TGCAGTGCTTTAGGCTGGGGGAGTAGCTCCTACGAGCAGTACTTC. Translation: CSALGWGSSSYEQYF.

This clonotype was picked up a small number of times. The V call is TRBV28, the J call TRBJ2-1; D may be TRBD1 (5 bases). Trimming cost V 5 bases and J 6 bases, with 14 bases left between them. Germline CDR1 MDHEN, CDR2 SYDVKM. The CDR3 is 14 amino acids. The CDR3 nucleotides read TGTGCCAGCAGTCTGTTACAGGACCGCAATGAGCAGTTCTTC. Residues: CASSLLQDRNEQFF.

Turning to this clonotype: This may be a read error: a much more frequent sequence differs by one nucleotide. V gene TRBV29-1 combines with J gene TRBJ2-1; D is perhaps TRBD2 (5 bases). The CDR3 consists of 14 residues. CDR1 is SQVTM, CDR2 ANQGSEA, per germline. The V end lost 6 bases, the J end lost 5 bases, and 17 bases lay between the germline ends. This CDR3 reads CSVGWARVNNEQFF. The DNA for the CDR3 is TGCAGCGTGGGATGGGCGAGGGTAAACAATGAGCAGTTCTTC.

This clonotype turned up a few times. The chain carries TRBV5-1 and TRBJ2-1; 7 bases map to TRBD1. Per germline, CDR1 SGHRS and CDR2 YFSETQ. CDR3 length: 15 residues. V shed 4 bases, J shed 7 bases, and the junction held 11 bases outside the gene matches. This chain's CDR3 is CASSRWTGPGNEQFF. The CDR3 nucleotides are TGCGCCAGCAGCCGATGGACAGGTCCAGGGAATGAGCAGTTCTTC.

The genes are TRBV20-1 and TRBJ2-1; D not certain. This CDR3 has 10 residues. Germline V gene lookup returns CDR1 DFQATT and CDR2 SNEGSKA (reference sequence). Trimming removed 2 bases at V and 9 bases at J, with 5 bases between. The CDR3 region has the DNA TGCAGTGCTAGACTCGGTGAGCAGTTCTTC. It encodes CSARLGEQFF.

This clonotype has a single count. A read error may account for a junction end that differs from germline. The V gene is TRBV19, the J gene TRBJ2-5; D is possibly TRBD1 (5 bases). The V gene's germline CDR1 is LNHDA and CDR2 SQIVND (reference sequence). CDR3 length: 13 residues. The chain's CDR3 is CASSRGFQATQYF. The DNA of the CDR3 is TGTGCCAGTAGTAGGGGCTTCCAAGCGACCCAGTACTTC.

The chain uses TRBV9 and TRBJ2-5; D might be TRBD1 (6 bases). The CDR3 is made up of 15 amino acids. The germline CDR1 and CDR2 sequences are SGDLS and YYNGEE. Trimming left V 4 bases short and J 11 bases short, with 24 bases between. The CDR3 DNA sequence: TGTGCCAGCAGCTCTCAGACAGGCCCCGGGGATGAGCAGTACTTC. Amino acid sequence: CASSSQTGPGDEQYF.

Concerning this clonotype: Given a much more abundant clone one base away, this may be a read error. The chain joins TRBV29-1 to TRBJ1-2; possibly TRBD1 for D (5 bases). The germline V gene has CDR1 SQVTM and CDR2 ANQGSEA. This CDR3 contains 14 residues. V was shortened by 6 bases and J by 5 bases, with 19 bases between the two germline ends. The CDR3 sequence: CSVLVREKGYGYTF. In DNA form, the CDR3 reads TGCAGCGTCCTCGTCAGGGAAAAAGGGTATGGCTACACCTTC.

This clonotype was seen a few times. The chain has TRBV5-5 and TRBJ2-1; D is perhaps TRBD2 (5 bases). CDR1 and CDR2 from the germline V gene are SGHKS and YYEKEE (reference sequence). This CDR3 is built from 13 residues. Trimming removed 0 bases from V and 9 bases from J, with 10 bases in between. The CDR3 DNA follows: TGTGCCAGCAGCTTGGATGTAGCGATTGAGCAGTTCTTC. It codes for CASSLDVAIEQFF.

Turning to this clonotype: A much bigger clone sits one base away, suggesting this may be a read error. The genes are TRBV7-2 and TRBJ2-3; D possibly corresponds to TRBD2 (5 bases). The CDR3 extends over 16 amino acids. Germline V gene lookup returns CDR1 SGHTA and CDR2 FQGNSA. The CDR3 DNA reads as TGTGCCAGCAGCTACAGCATGTCCGCGGGCACAGATACGCTGTATTTT. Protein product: CASSYSMSAGTDTLYF.

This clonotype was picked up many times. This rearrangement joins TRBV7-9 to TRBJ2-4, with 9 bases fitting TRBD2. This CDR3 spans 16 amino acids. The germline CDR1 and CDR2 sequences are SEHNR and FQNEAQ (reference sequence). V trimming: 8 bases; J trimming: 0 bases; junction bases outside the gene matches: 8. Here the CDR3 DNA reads TGTGCCAGCGAGGAGACTAGCGGTGTAGCCAAAAACATTCAGTACTTC. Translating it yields CASEETSGVAKNIQYF. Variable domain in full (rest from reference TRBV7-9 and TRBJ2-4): DTGVSQNPRHKITKRGQNVTFRCDPISEHNRLYWYRQTLGQGPEFLTYFQNEAQLEKSRLLSDRFSAERPKGSFSTLEIQRTEQGDSAMYLCASEETSGVAKNIQYFGAGTRLSVL.